This T cell receptor beta chain was obtained from a study of shared clonotypes between healthy human individuals. Study-level results: Lower generation probabilities were found for non-shared clonotypes than for those shared by all four donors. Among the subsets, naive ones generally showed larger estimated richness than memory ones. Exclusively blood specimens were collected; tissue repertoires likely differ.

As to this clone: Its matching antigen is unknown.

Every donor was a Caucasian adult from Nashville, Tennessee. The germline gives CDR1 MDHEN, CDR2 SYDVKM. Deletions cut 5 bases from V and 0 bases from J, with 14 bases between. The CDR3 covers 15 residues. The data were produced by immunoSEQ multiplex PCR, yet TCRdb's version contains in-frame clones alone and is incomplete. The sample has some 2.4 million clones, over 85% seen once. This clonotype was obtained from a man younger than 35 in good health. Some clones in this sample may be carry-over from other donors' samples. The sequenced material came from naive CD4+ T cells from PBMCs. The sample's subset: CD45RA+ positively selected. The chain joins TRBV28 to TRBJ2-7; D might be TRBD1 or TRBD2, each matching 5 bases. CDR3 in amino acids: CASSGPGTTSYEQYF. DNA for the CDR3: TGTGCCAGCAGTGGCCCCGGGACGACCTCCTACGAGCAGTACTTC.